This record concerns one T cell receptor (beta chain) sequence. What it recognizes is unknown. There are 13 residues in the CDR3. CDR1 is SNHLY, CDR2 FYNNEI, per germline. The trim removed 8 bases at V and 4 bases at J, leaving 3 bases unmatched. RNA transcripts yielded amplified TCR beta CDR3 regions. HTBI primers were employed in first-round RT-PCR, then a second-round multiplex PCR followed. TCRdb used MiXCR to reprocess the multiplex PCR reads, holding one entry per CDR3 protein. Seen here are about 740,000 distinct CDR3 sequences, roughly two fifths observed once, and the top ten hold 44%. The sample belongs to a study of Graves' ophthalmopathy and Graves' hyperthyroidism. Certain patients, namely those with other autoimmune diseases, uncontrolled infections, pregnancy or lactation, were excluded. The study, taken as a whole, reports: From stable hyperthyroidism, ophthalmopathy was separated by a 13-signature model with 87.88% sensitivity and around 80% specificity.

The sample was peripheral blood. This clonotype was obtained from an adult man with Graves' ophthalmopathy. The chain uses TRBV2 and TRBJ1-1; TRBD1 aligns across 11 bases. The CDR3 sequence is CASAGQGGTEAFF. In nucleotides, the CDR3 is TGTGCCAGCGCGGGACAGGGGGGCACTGAAGCTTTCTTT.